These 21 T cell receptor beta chains share one sample of origin, sequenced in a study of a mutant IDH1 vaccine in newly diagnosed glioma. The antigens these receptors bind are not known. Time point: week 11, during vaccination. Vaccination comprised doses that each held 300 ug of mutant IDH1 20-mer peptide, plus topical imiquimod. Libraries were prepared by immunoSEQ multiplex PCR; TCRdb keeps only in-frame clonotypes and omits some of them. The table records under 150,000 clones, around three quarters of them present only once. The material was PBMCs, obtained from a glioma patient whose treatment included an IDH1 peptide vaccine. The receptors derive from a middle-aged man with glioma.

The genes are TRBV19 and TRBJ1-2; tentatively, D is TRBD1 (6 bases). V was shortened by 6 bases and J by 7 bases, with 18 bases between the two germline ends. The CDR3 totals 14 residues. Germline V gene data show CDR1 as LNHDA and CDR2 as SQIVND (reference sequence). CDR3 amino acids: CASRDTGRRPGYTF. CDR3 sequence (DNA): TGTGCCAGTAGAGATACAGGGAGGCGCCCTGGCTACACCTTC.

V usage is TRBV7-9 and J usage is TRBJ2-2; 7 nucleotides line up with TRBD1. This CDR3 is 15 amino acids long. With V trimmed by 4 bases and J by 4 bases, 6 bases remained unmatched. Germline lookup yields CDR1 SEHNR and CDR2 FQNEAQ (reference sequence). The CDR3 DNA follows: TGTGCCAGCAGCTGGACAGGCCGTAGCACCGGGGAGCTGTTTTTT. Its translation: CASSWTGRSTGELFF.

This clone was counted a single time. The chain uses TRBV30 and TRBJ1-2; 8 bases match TRBD1. The V segment lost 1 base and the J segment 14 bases; nucleotides outside the gene matches: 18. Germline lookup yields CDR1 GTSNPN and CDR2 SVGIG (reference sequence). This CDR3 contains 15 residues. In DNA form, the CDR3 reads TGTGCCTGGAGTGCCCTCCGGGACAGGAGGCCGCGGAGGACCTTC. It specifies CAWSALRDRRPRRTF. Variable domain in full (rest from reference TRBV30 and TRBJ1-2): SQTIHQWPATLVQPVGSPLSLECTVEGTSNPNLYWYRQAAGRGLQLLFYSVGIGQISSEVPQNLSASRPQDRQFILSSKKLLLSDSGFYLCAWSALRDRRPRRTFGSGTRLTVV.

Only a few counts were recorded for this clone. V is TRBV29-1 and J is TRBJ1-5; D gene uncertain. The CDR3 has 13 amino acids. CDR1 and CDR2 from the germline V gene are SQVTM and ANQGSEA. The germline V and J ends were trimmed by 4 bases and 3 bases, with 10 bases remaining between them. As DNA, the CDR3 is TGCAGCGTTGTAGTAGGGAACAATCAGCCCCAGCATTTT. Protein: CSVVVGNNQPQHF.

V and J are TRBV4-2 and TRBJ2-3; 9 bases match TRBD2. The CDR3 sequence is 15 residues long. Germline V gene data show CDR1 as LGHNA and CDR2 as YNFKEQ. With 9 bases clipped from V and 5 bases from J, the junction kept 12 bases outside the gene matches. CDR3 region: CASRQAGGPEDTQYF. CDR3 coding DNA: TGTGCCAGTCGCCAGGCGGGGGGGCCGGAAGATACGCAGTATTTT.

This chain links TRBV6-5 with TRBJ2-5; D is uncertain. The germline gives CDR1 MNHEY, CDR2 SVGAGI. V was cut by 2 bases and J by 4 bases, with 2 bases left in between. The CDR3 loop spans 11 amino acids. The CDR3 protein is CASSYRETQYF. For the CDR3, the DNA is TGTGCCAGCAGTTACAGAGAGACCCAGTACTTC.

V gene TRBV11-2 combines with J gene TRBJ1-1; D unresolved. V dropped 1 base and J dropped 0 bases, with 9 bases sitting between them. The CDR3 totals 15 residues. Looked up from germline, CDR1 is SGHAT and CDR2 is FQNNGV. CDR3 residues: CASSLVGRLNTEAFF. DNA for the CDR3: TGTGCCAGCAGCTTAGTTGGCAGATTGAACACTGAAGCTTTCTTT.

This clone was detected a few times. This rearrangement joins TRBV5-8 to TRBJ1-1; unclear D gene. The CDR3 is 15 residues long. Germline V CDR1 and CDR2: SGHTS, YDEGEE. Deletions cut 0 bases from V and 1 base from J, with 10 bases between. The CDR3 DNA follows: TGTGCCAGCAGCTTGGGCCCCCTCGGGAACACTGAAGCTTTCTTT. Residues: CASSLGPLGNTEAFF.

The chain links TRBV5-1 to TRBJ2-2; the match to TRBD1 covers 8 bases. Per germline, CDR1 SGHRS and CDR2 YFSETQ. This CDR3 spans 16 amino acids. V trimming: 0 bases; J trimming: 1 base; junction bases outside the gene matches: 2. CDR3 in DNA: TGCGCCAGCAGCTTGGGGGACAGGATGAACACCGGGGAGCTGTTTTTT. Residues: CASSLGDRMNTGELFF.

V usage is TRBV27 and J usage is TRBJ1-2, with D possibly TRBD1 on 5 matching bases. The germline V gene has CDR1 MNHEY and CDR2 SMNVEV (reference sequence). CDR3 size: 15 residues. The ends were cut back, 4 bases at V and 2 bases at J, with 14 bases in the middle. The CDR3 here is CASSYTRDLNYGYTF. The CDR3, as DNA: TGTGCCAGCAGTTACACCCGGGACCTAAACTATGGCTACACCTTC.

CDR3 bases: TGTGCCAGCAGTTTCAAGTTAGCCAAAAACATTCAGTACTTC. Amino acid sequence: CASSFKLAKNIQYF. V and J are TRBV27 and TRBJ2-4; D is unresolved. Germline V gives CDR1 MNHEY, CDR2 SMNVEV (reference sequence). This CDR3 is built from 14 residues. The germline V and J ends were trimmed by 3 bases and 0 bases, with 6 bases remaining between them.

This clone has more than one count but fewer than ten. The chain links TRBV11-2 to TRBJ1-1; D ambiguous. V dropped 4 bases and J dropped 1 base, with 10 bases sitting between them. CDR1 is SGHAT and CDR2 is FQNNGV in the germline V gene. The CDR3 is made up of 14 amino acids. CDR3: CASSYLEGNTEAFF. The CDR3 DNA follows: TGTGCCAGCAGCTATCTGGAGGGGAACACTGAAGCTTTCTTT.

This clone turned up a few times. The rearrangement uses TRBV5-6 and TRBJ1-1; no clear D. The CDR3 is 15 residues long. CDR1 and CDR2 from the germline V gene are SGHDT and YYEEEE. V lost 0 bases to trimming and J lost 1 base, with 10 bases between them. The CDR3: CASSLAERENTEAFF. The CDR3 bases are TGTGCCAGCAGCTTGGCCGAGAGAGAGAACACTGAAGCTTTCTTT. The full variable domain, its missing parts supplied by reference TRBV5-6 and TRBJ1-1, is DAGVTQSPTHLIKTRGQQVTLRCSPKSGHDTVSWYQQALGQGPQFIFQYYEEEERQRGNFPDRFSGHQFPNYSSELNVNALLLGDSALYLCASSLAERENTEAFFGQGTRLTVV.

This chain connects TRBV7-3 to TRBJ2-1, with a weak D call TRBD1 (6 bases). The CDR3 has 18 residues. Germline V gene sequence: CDR1 SGHTA, CDR2 FQGTGA. Trimming left V 6 bases short and J 0 bases short, with 21 bases between. The CDR3 region is CASRVRGGSGDSYNEQFF. The DNA for the CDR3 is TGTGCCAGCAGAGTCCGAGGGGGAAGCGGAGACTCCTACAATGAGCAGTTCTTC. The entire variable domain, with the rest obtained from reference TRBV7-3 and TRBJ2-1, is as follows: GAGVSQTPSNKVTEKGKYVELRCDPISGHTALYWYRQSLGQGPEFLIYFQGTGAADDSGLPNDRFFAVRPEGSVSTLKIQRTERGDSAVYLCASRVRGGSGDSYNEQFFGPGTRLTVL.

V usage is TRBV4-1 and J usage is TRBJ1-2; weak D call: TRBD1 (5 bases). The CDR3 runs to 14 residues. The germline V and J ends were trimmed by 3 bases and 4 bases, with 12 bases remaining between them. Per germline, CDR1 MGHRA and CDR2 YSYEKL. CDR3 DNA: TGCGCCAGCAGCCACGGGACCTCGGGCTATGGCTACACCTTC. It codes for CASSHGTSGYGYTF.

This sequence joins TRBV7-6 and TRBJ1-4; TRBD1 aligns across 7 bases. J gave up 5 bases and V 6 bases, and 9 bases lay outside the gene matches. CDR3 length: 15 residues. The germline CDR1 and CDR2 sequences are SGHVS and FNYEAQ. The CDR3 reads CASRLTTGKNEKLFF. As DNA, the CDR3 is TGTGCCAGCAGACTGACGACAGGGAAGAATGAAAAACTGTTTTTT.

J is TRBJ2-7 and V is TRBV4-1, with D possibly being TRBD1 or TRBD2 (5 bases each). Looked up from germline, CDR1 is MGHRA and CDR2 is YSYEKL. CDR3 size: 15 residues. Trimming removed 0 bases from V and 2 bases from J, with 11 bases in between. CDR3 sequence: CASSQDRGPTYEQYF. CDR3 in DNA: TGCGCCAGCAGCCAAGACCGGGGCCCCACCTACGAGCAGTACTTC.

This chain joins TRBV7-2 and TRBJ2-3; 9 positions match TRBD2. CDR3 length: 16 amino acids. Germline CDR1 and CDR2: SGHTA and FQGNSA. V shed 1 base, J shed 7 bases, and the junction held 9 bases outside the gene matches. DNA of the CDR3: TGTGCCAGCAGCTTAGGACTAGCGGAGGGGTTACATACGCAGTATTTT. Translating it yields CASSLGLAEGLHTQYF.

V usage is TRBV19 and J usage is TRBJ1-4; D is possibly TRBD1 (6 bases). This CDR3 is 16 amino acids long. Trimming removed 5 bases from V and 0 bases from J, with 13 bases in between. Germline V gene lookup returns CDR1 LNHDA and CDR2 SQIVND (reference sequence). Written as DNA, the CDR3 is TGTGCCAGTAGTCCTGGGACATTCTCAACTAATGAAAAACTGTTTTTT. It is translated as CASSPGTFSTNEKLFF.

V usage is TRBV2 and J usage is TRBJ2-3; TRBD1 is a possible D gene (6 bases). The CDR3 has 14 residues. Germline V gene sequence: CDR1 SNHLY, CDR2 FYNNEI. V was trimmed by 3 bases and J by 2 bases, leaving 9 bases between them. CDR3 residues: CASSEQGHTDTQYF. The CDR3 nucleotides are TGTGCCAGCAGTGAGCAGGGGCACACAGATACGCAGTATTTT.

This chain connects TRBV6-5 to TRBJ2-5; possibly TRBD1 or TRBD2 for D (6 bases each). The J call may be faulty, since TRBJ2-7 better matches the DNA end. Germline V CDR1 and CDR2: MNHEY, SVGAGI. The length of the CDR3 is 14 residues. CDR3 sequence: CASSYAGQSYEQYF. The CDR3 bases are TGTGCCAGCAGTTACGCGGGACAATCCTACGAGCAGTACTTC.